This note documents a single T cell receptor (beta chain) sequence. Its antigen is still unknown. Germline-derived CDR1 and CDR2 are DFQATT and SNEGSKA (reference sequence). V was cut by 6 bases and J by 5 bases, with 19 bases left in between. The length of the CDR3 is 14 residues. TCR beta CDR3 regions were amplified from RNA transcripts. Second-round multiplex PCR came after first-round RT-PCR with HTBI primers. TCRdb used MiXCR to reprocess the multiplex PCR reads, holding one entry per CDR3 protein. The sample has some 750,000 distinct CDR3 sequences, around 40% seen once. None of the included patients had other autoimmune diseases, uncontrolled infections, pregnancy or lactation, as these led to exclusion. The entry originates in a study of Graves' ophthalmopathy and Graves' hyperthyroidism. Findings and caveats of the study: Most expanded clonotypes from thyroid (those above 0.001 frequency) were also found in blood.

The V and J genes are TRBV20-1 and TRBJ2-5, with D possibly TRBD1 on 6 matching bases. The receptor was derived from an adult man with Graves' ophthalmopathy. Sequencing used peripheral blood. Here the CDR3 DNA reads TGCAGTGCCCAGGGGAGCCTCGGTTTGGAGACCCAGTACTTC. It encodes CSAQGSLGLETQYF.